This T cell receptor (beta chain) came from a study of blood T cells in healthy people across ages. General study results and limits: Both naive CD4+ cell counts and diversity were greater in long-lived donors than in aged donors. Conclusively comparing naive with antigen-experienced cells was impossible with unsorted PBMCs.

Through a sample-barcoded 5' primer and a J-beta primer mix, a second PCR was run for roughly 7 to 11 cycles. Every molecule of cDNA carried a tag from a template-switch adaptor with 12 random nucleotides. TCRdb fed the 5' RACE reads into MiXCR, producing one record per CDR3 protein. The sample contains hundreds of thousands of distinct CDR3 sequences, around 41% of which appear only once. This clonotype was recorded only once. Antigen unknown. Trimming stripped 5 bases from V and 2 bases from J, with 16 bases between. CDR1 is SGHTA, CDR2 FQGNSA, per germline. This CDR3 is built from 15 residues. The chain recombines TRBV7-2 with TRBJ2-7; weak D call: TRBD2 (6 bases). Material for sequencing was blood. This clonotype originated in a man older than 75 in good health. The CDR3: CASSTNIGRTYEQYF. The CDR3 bases are TGTGCCAGCAGCACAAACATCGGGAGAACCTACGAGCAGTACTTC. Full variable domain (outside the CDR3, taken from reference TRBV7-2 and TRBJ2-7): GAGVSQSPSNKVTEKGKDVELRCDPISGHTALYWYRQSLGQGLEFLIYFQGNSAPDKSGLPSDRFSAERTGGSVSTLTIQRTQQEDSAVYLCASSTNIGRTYEQYFGPGTRLTVT.